The clone carrying this T cell receptor (beta chain) was seen a single time. Its cognate antigen is unknown. The conserved final phenylalanine or tryptophan is absent from the CDR3, which likely points to a read error. The limits of the CDR3 on the DNA are not certain, so only TCRdb's listed CDR3 is given. This entry is derived from a study of CD8+CD57+ T cells in acquired aplastic anemia. Study-level background: Mean DNA quantity obtained from sorted CD4+ and CD8+ cells was 3 to 4 ug. General study findings and limits: A set of twenty-nine CD8+ CDR3 sequences was shared between patients and controls, and these sequences appeared highly expressed in patients.

CDR3 and TCR beta VDJ profiling relied on genomic DNA as the template. TCRdb itself ran the reads through MiXCR, one entry per CDR3 protein. Of roughly 250,000 distinct CDR3 sequences listed, approximately 80% are singletons. Germline CDR1 and CDR2: SNHLY and FYNNEI. The CDR3 extends over 16 residues, inclusive of both ends. By flow cytometry, patients selected for sequencing had shown an expansion of CD8+CD57+ cells. With no exception, the patients had severe acquired aplastic anemia. The specimen sequenced was sorted CD4+, CD8+, or CD8+CD57+ T cells (not recorded which) from PBMCs. The source of this sequence is a human donor with aplastic anemia. The chain is built from TRBV2 and TRBJ2-6; the D call TRBD1 from the table was never checked on the DNA. CDR3 sequence reads: CASGDGGTDTQNVVTV.